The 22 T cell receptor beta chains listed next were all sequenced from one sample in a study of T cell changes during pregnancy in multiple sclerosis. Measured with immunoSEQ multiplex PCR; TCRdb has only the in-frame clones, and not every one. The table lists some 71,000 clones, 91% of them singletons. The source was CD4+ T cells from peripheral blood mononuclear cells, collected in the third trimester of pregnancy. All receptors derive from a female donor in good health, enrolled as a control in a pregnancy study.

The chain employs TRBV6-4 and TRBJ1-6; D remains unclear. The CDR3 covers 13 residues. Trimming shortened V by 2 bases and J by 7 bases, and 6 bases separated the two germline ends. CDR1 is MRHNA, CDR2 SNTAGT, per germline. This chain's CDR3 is CASSDGGNSPLHF. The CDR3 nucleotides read TGTGCCAGCAGTGACGGAGGGAATTCACCCCTCCACTTT.

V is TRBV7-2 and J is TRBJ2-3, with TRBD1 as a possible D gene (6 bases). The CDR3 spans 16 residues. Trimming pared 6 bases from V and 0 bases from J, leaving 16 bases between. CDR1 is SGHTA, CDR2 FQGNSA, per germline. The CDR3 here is CASRQGTYLSTDTQYF. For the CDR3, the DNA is TGTGCCAGCAGACAAGGGACATACTTGAGCACAGATACGCAGTATTTT.

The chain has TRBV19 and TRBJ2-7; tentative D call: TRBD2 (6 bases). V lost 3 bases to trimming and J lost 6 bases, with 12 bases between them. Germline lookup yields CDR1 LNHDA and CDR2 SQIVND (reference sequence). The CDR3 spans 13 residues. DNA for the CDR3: TGTGCCAGTAGTATTTTAGGAGGGGCCGAGCAGTACTTC. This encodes CASSILGGAEQYF.

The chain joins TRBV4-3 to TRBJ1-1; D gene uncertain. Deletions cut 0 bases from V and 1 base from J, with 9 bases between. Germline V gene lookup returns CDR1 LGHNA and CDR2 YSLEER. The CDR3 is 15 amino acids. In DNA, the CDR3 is TGCGCCAGCAGCCAAGATCTACCCGAGAACACTGAAGCTTTCTTT. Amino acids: CASSQDLPENTEAFF.

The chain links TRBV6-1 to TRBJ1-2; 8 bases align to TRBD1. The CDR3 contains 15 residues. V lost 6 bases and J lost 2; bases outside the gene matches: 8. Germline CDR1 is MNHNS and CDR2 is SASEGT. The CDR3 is CASRSETGANYGYTF. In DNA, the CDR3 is TGTGCCAGCAGATCCGAGACAGGGGCAAACTATGGCTACACCTTC.

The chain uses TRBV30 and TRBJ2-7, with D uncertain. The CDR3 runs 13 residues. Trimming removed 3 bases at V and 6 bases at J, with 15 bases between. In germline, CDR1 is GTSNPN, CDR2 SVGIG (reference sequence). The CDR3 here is CAWSPNLTGEQYF. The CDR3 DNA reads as TGTGCCTGGAGCCCAAATTTGACGGGCGAGCAGTACTTC. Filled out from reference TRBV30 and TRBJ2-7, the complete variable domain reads SQTIHQWPATLVQPVGSPLSLECTVEGTSNPNLYWYRQAAGRGLQLLFYSVGIGQISSEVPQNLSASRPQDRQFILSSKKLLLSDSGFYLCAWSPNLTGEQYFGPGTRLTVT.

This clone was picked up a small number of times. The CDR3 region has the DNA TGTGCCAGCAGACGACAGAACATGAACACTGAAGCTTTCTTT. Its protein is CASRRQNMNTEAFF. The rearrangement links TRBV6-5 to TRBJ1-1; D may be TRBD1 (5 bases). Trimming stripped 6 bases from V and 0 bases from J, with 11 bases between. This CDR3 comprises 14 residues. The V gene's germline CDR1 is MNHEY and CDR2 SVGAGI.

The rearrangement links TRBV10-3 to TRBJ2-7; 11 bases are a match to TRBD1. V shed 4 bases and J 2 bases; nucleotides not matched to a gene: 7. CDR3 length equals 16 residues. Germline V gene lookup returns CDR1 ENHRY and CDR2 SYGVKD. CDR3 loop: CAISGGLGQGAYEQYF. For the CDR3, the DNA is TGTGCCATCAGTGGCGGCCTGGGACAGGGGGCCTACGAGCAGTACTTC.

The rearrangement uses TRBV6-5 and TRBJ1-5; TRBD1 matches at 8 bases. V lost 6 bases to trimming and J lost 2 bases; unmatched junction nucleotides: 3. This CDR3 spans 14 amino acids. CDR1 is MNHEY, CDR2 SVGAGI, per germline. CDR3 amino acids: CASRADRGNQPQHF. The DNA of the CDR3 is TGTGCCAGCAGAGCGGACAGGGGCAATCAGCCCCAGCATTTT.

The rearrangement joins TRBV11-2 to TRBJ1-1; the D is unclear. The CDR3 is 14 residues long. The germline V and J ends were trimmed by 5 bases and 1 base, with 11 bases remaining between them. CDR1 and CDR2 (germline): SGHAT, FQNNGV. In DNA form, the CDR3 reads TGTGCCAGCAGCGCCTCCGAGGGGAACACTGAAGCTTTCTTT. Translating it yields CASSASEGNTEAFF. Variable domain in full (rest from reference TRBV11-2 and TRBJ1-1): EAGVAQSPRYKIIEKRQSVAFWCNPISGHATLYWYQQILGQGPKLLIQFQNNGVVDDSQLPKDRFSAERLKGVDSTLKIQPAKLEDSAVYLCASSASEGNTEAFFGQGTRLTVV.

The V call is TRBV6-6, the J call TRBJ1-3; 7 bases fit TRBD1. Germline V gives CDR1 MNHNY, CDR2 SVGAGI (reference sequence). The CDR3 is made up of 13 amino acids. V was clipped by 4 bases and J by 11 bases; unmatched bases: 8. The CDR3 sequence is CASSFTIDRAIYF. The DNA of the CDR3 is TGTGCCAGCAGTTTCACAATCGACAGGGCCATATATTTT.

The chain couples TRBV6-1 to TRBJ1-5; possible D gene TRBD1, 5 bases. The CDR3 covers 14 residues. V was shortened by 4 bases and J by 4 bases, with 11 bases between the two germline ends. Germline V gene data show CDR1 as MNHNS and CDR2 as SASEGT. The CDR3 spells CASSVGQGNQPQHF. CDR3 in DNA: TGTGCCAGCAGTGTGGGGCAGGGAAATCAGCCCCAGCATTTT.

CDR3 loop: CASSPGQGGGYTF. CDR3 nucleotide sequence: TGTGCCAGCTCACCGGGACAGGGAGGCGGCTACACCTTC. This chain uses TRBV18 with TRBJ1-2, with 9 bases aligning to TRBD1. With V trimmed by 3 bases and J by 8 bases, 4 bases remained unmatched. Per germline, CDR1 KGHSH and CDR2 LQKENI. The CDR3 extends over 13 amino acids.

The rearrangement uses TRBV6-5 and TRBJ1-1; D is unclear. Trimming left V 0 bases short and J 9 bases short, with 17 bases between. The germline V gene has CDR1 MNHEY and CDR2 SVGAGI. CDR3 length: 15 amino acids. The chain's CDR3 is CASSYSGSSRQKAFF. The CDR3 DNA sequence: TGTGCCAGCAGTTACTCGGGCAGTTCCCGACAAAAAGCTTTCTTT.

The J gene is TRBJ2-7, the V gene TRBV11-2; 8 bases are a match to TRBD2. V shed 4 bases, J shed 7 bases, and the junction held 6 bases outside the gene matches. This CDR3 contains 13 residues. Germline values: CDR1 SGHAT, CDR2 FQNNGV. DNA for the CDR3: TGTGCCAGCAGCTGGTACGGGAGGGAAGAGCAGTACTTC. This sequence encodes CASSWYGREEQYF. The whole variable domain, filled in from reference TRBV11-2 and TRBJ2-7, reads EAGVAQSPRYKIIEKRQSVAFWCNPISGHATLYWYQQILGQGPKLLIQFQNNGVVDDSQLPKDRFSAERLKGVDSTLKIQPAKLEDSAVYLCASSWYGREEQYFGPGTRLTVT.

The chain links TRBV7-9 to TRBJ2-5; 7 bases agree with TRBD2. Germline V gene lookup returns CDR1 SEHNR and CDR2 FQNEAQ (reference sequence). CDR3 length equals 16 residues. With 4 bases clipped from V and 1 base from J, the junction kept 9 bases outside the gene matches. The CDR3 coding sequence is TGTGCCAGCAGCTCGGTGCTGGGAGGGCCCCAAGAGACCCAGTACTTC. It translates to CASSSVLGGPQETQYF.

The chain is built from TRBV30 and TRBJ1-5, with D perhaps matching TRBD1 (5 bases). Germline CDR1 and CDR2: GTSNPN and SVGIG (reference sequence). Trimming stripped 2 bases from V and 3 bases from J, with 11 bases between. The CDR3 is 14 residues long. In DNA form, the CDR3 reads TGTGCCTGGAGTCTAGGGGCCGACAATCAGCCCCAGCATTTT. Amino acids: CAWSLGADNQPQHF.

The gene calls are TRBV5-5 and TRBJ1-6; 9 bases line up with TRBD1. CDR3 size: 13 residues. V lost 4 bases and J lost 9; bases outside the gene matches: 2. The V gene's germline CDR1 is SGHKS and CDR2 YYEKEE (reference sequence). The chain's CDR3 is CASSGTGSSPLHF. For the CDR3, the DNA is TGTGCCAGCAGCGGGACAGGGAGTTCACCCCTCCACTTT. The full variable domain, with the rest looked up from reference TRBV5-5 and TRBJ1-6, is DAGVTQSPTHLIKTRGQQVTLRCSPISGHKSVSWYQQVLGQGPQFIFQYYEKEERGRGNFPDRFSARQFPNYSSELNVNALLLGDSALYLCASSGTGSSPLHFGNGTRLTVT.

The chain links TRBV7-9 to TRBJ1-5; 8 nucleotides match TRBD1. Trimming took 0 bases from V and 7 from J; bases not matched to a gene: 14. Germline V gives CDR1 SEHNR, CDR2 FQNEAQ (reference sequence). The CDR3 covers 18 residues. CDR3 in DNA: TGTGCCAGCAGCTTAGCGCGGGACAGGAGGAGTTCGGGGCAGCCCCAGCATTTT. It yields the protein CASSLARDRRSSGQPQHF.

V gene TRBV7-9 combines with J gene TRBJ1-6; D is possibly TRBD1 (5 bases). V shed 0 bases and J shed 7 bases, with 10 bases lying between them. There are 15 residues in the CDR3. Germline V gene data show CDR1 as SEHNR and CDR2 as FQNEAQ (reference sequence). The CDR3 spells CASSLAGAGNSPLHF. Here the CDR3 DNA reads TGTGCCAGCAGCTTAGCAGGGGCAGGAAATTCACCCCTCCACTTT.

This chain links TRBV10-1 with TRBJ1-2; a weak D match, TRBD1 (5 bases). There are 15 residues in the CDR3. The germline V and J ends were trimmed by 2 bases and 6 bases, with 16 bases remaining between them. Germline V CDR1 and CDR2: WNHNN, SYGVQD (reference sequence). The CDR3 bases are TGCGCCAGCAGTGAGCCCCGAGTCAGGGCCGATGGCTACACCTTC. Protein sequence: CASSEPRVRADGYTF.

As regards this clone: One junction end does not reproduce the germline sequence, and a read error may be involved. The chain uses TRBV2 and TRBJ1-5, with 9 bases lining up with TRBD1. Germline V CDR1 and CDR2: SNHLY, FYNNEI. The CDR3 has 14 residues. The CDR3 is CASSEGQGSRPQHF. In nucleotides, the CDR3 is TGTGCCAGCAGCGAAGGACAGGGGAGTCGGCCCCAGCATTTT.